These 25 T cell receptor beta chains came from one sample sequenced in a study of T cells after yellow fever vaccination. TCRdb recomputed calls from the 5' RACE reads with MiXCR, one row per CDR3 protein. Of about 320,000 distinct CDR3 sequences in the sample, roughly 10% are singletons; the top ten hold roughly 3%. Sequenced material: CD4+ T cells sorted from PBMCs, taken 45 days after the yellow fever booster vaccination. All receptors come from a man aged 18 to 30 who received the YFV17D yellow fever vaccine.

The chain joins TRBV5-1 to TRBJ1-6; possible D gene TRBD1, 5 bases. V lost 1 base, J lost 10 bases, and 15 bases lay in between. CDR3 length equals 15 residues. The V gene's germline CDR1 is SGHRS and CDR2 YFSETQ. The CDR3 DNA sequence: TGCGCCAGCAGCTTGAGCGGGGGGGATCGCTCACCCCTCCACTTT. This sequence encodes CASSLSGGDRSPLHF.

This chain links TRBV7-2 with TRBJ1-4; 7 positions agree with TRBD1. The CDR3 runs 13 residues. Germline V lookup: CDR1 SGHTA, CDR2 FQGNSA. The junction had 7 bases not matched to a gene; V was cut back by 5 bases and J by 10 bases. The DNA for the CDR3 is TGTGCCAGCAGCCCAGGGGGGAGGCGAAAACTGTTTTTT. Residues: CASSPGGRRKLFF. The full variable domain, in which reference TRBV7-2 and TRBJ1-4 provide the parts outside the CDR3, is GAGVSQSPSNKVTEKGKDVELRCDPISGHTALYWYRQSLGQGLEFLIYFQGNSAPDKSGLPSDRFSAERTGGSVSTLTIQRTQQEDSAVYLCASSPGGRRKLFFGSGTQLSVL.

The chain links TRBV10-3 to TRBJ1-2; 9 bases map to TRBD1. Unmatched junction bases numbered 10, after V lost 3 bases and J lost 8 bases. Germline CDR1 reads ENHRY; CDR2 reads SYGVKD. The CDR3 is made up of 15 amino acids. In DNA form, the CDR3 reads TGTGCCATCAGTGACGGACAGGGGCCCGCTATCGGCTACACCTTC. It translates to CAISDGQGPAIGYTF.

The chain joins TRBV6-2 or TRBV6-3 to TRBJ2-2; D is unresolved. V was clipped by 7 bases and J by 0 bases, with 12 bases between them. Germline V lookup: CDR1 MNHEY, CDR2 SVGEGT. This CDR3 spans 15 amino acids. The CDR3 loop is CASTLLGPNTGELFF. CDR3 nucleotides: TGTGCCAGCACCCTACTCGGACCGAACACCGGGGAGCTGTTTTTT.

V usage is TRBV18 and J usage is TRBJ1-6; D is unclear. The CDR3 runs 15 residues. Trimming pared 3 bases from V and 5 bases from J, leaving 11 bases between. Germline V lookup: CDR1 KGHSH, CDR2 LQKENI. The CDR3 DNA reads TGTGCCAGCTCACCGCCGGGAAAAAATAATTCACCCCTCCACTTT. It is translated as CASSPPGKNNSPLHF. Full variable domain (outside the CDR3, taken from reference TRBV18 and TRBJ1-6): NAGVMQNPRHLVRRRGQEARLRCSPMKGHSHVYWYRQLPEEGLKFMVYLQKENIIDESGMPKERFSAEFPKEGPSILRIQQVVRGDSAAYFCASSPPGKNNSPLHFGNGTRLTVT.

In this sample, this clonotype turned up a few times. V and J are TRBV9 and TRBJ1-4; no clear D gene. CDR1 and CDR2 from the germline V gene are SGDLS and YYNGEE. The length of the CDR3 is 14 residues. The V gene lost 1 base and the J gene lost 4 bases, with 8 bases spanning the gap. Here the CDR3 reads CASSVTGINEKLFF. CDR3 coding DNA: TGTGCCAGCAGCGTAACCGGGATTAATGAAAAACTGTTTTTT. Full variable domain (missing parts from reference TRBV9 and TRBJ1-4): DSGVTQTPKHLITATGQRVTLRCSPRSGDLSVYWYQQSLDQGLQFLIQYYNGEERAKGNILERFSAQQFPDLHSELNLSSLELGDSALYFCASSVTGINEKLFFGSGTQLSVL.

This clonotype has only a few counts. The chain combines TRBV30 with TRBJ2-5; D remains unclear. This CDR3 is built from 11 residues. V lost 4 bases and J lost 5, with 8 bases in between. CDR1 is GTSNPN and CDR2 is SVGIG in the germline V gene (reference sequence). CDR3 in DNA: TGTGCCTGGATGGGCACGGAGACCCAGTACTTC. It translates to CAWMGTETQYF. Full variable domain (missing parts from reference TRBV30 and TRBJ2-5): SQTIHQWPATLVQPVGSPLSLECTVEGTSNPNLYWYRQAAGRGLQLLFYSVGIGQISSEVPQNLSASRPQDRQFILSSKKLLLSDSGFYLCAWMGTETQYFGPGTRLLVL.

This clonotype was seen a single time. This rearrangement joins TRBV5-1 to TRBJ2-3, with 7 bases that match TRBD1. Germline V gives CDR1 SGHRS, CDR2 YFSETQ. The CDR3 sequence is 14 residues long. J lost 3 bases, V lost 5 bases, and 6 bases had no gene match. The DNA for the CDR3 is TGCGCCAGCAGTACGGACAGGCGAACAGATACGCAGTATTTT. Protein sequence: CASSTDRRTDTQYF.

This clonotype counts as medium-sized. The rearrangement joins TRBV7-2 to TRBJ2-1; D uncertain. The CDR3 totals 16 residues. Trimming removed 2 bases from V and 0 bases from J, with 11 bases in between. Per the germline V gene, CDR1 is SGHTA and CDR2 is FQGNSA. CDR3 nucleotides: TGTGCCAGCAGCTTATTAGGAACGAGCTCCTACAATGAGCAGTTCTTC. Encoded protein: CASSLLGTSSYNEQFF.

CDR3 loop: CRPRGLADTQYF. The CDR3 bases are TGCAGACCCCGGGGGCTGGCGGATACGCAGTATTTT. This rearrangement joins TRBV20-1 to TRBJ2-3, with D possibly called TRBD1 or TRBD2 (6 bases each). This CDR3 has 12 amino acids. Per the germline V gene, CDR1 is DFQATT and CDR2 is SNEGSKA (reference sequence).

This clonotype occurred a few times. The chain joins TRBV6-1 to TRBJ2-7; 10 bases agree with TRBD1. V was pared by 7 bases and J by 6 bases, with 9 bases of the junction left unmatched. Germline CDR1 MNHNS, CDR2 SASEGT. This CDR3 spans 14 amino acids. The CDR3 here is CASTAGTGVAEQYF. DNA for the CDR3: TGTGCCAGCACCGCTGGGACAGGGGTTGCCGAGCAGTACTTC.

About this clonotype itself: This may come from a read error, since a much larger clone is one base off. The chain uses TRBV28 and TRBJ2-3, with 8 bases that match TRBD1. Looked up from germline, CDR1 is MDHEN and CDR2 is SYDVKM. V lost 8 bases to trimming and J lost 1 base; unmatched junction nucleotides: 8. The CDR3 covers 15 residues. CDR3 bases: TGTGCCAGCCAATCACAGGGGGGTGGCACAGATACGCAGTATTTT. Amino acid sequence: CASQSQGGGTDTQYF.

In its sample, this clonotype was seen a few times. CDR3 in DNA: TGTGCCAGCAGCGTAAGCGGGGTCCTGACAGATACGCAGTATTTT. This codes for CASSVSGVLTDTQYF. V and J are TRBV9 and TRBJ2-3; 7 nucleotides line up with TRBD2. The CDR3 runs 15 residues. Trimming at V came to 1 base and at J to 3 bases, leaving 5 bases not matched to a gene. Germline CDR1 and CDR2: SGDLS and YYNGEE.

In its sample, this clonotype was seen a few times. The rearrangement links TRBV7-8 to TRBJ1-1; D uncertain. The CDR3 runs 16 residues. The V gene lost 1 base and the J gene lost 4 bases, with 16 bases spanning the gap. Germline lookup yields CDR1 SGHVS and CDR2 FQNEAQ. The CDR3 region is CASSLDLRPAVTEAFF. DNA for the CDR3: TGTGCCAGCAGCTTAGACCTACGCCCCGCGGTCACTGAAGCTTTCTTT.

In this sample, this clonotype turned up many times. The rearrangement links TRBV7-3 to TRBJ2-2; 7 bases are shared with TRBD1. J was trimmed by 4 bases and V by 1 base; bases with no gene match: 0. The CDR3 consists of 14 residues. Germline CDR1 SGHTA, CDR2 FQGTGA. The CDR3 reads CASSLKGATGELFF. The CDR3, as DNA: TGTGCCAGCAGCTTAAAGGGGGCCACCGGGGAGCTGTTTTTT.

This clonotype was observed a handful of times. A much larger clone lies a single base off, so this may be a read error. The CDR3 reads CASSESHRDQSQHF. In DNA, the CDR3 is TGCGCCAGCAGTGAGTCGCATAGGGATCAGTCCCAGCATTTT. The chain has TRBV10-2 and TRBJ1-5; no clear D. CDR1 is WSHSY, CDR2 SAAADI, per germline. This CDR3 is 14 amino acids long.

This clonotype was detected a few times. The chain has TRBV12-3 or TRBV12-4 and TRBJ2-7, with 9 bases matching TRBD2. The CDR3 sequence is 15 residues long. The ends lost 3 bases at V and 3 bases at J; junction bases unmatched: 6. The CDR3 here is CASSFRLADYYEQYF. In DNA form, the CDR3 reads TGTGCCAGCAGTTTCCGACTAGCGGATTACTACGAGCAGTACTTC.

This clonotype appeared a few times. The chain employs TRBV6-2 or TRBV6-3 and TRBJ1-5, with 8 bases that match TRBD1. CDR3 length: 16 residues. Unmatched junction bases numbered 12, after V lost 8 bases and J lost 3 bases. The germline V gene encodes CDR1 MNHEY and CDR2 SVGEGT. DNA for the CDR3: TGTGCCAGCGGGAAATTCGGCAGGGGGCCCAATCAGCCCCAGCATTTT. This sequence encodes CASGKFGRGPNQPQHF.

The CDR3 loop is CASSEQGNVDGYTF. The CDR3 bases are TGTGCCAGCAGCGAACAGGGGAATGTGGATGGCTACACCTTC. The rearrangement joins TRBV6-6 to TRBJ1-2, with 7 bases identical to TRBD1. J lost 6 bases, V lost 6 bases, and 10 bases had no gene match. Germline V CDR1 and CDR2: MNHNY, SVGAGI (reference sequence). The CDR3 totals 14 residues.

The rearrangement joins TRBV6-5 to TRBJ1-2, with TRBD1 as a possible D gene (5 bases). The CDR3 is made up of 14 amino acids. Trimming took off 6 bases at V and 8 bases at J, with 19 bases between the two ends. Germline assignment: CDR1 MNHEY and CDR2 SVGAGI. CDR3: CASSRLGGYGGYTF. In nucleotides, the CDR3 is TGTGCCAGCAGCCGCCTCGGGGGGTATGGGGGCTACACCTTC.

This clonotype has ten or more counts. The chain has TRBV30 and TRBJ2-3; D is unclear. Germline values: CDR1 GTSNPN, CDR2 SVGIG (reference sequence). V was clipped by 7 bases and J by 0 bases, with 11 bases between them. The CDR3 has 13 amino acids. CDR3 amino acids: CASLTWSTDTQYF. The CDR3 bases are TGTGCCTCACTTACCTGGAGCACAGATACGCAGTATTTT.

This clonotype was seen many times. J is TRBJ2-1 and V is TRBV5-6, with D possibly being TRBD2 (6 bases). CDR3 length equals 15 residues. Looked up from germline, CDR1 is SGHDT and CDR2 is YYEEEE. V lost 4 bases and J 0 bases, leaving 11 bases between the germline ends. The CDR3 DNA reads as TGTGCCAGCAGCGGCGGGACTCTCTCCTACAATGAGCAGTTCTTC. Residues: CASSGGTLSYNEQFF.

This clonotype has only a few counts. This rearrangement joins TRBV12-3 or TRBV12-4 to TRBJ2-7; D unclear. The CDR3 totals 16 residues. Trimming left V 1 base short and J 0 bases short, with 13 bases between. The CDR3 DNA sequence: TGTGCCAGCAGTTTAGGGACCCAGGACCCCTCCTACGAGCAGTACTTC. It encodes CASSLGTQDPSYEQYF.

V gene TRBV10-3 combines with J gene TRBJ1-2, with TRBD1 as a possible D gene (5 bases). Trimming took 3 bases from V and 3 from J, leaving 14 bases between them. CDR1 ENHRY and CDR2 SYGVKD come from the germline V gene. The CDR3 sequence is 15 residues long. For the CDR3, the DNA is TGTGCCATCAGTGAATTTGGGGGAGCTTACTATGGCTACACCTTC. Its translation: CAISEFGGAYYGYTF.

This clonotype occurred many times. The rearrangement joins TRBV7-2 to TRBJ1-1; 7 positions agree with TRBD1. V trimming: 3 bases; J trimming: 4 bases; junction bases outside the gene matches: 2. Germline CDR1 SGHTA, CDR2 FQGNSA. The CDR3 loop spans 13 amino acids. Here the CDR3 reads CASSFAGGTEAFF. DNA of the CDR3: TGTGCCAGCAGCTTTGCAGGGGGCACTGAAGCTTTCTTT.